This record covers a single T cell receptor beta chain. These data belong to a study of blood T cell repertoires in COVID-19. Study summary: There were acute and convalescent COVID-19 samples, and they came from the United States, Italy and Spain. From T cells, B-cell-depleted T cells, or PBMCs came the material, which was cDNA or gDNA.

Trimming took 5 bases from V and 9 from J, leaving 11 bases between them. Germline V gene sequence: CDR1 LNHDA, CDR2 SQIVND (reference sequence). The CDR3 is 12 amino acids. The authors' processing: Using reference gene primer amplification, nucleated cell counts were estimated. TCRdb's table, derived via immunoSEQ multiplex PCR, lists solely in-frame clones and lacks some. That table gives V, J and clone size, and the DNA gave D and trimming. The sample carries some 85,000 clones, 70% to 90% recorded once. The specimen sequenced was peripheral blood. This receptor was obtained from a middle-aged man with acute or convalescent COVID-19. The V gene is TRBV19, the J gene TRBJ2-1, with D possibly being TRBD2 (7 bases). CDR3 nucleotide sequence: TGTGCCAGTAGTGGGGGGGGCCGTGAGCAGTTCTTC. Its protein is CASSGGGREQFF. Variable domain in full (rest from reference TRBV19 and TRBJ2-1): DGGITQSPKYLFRKEGQNVTLSCEQNLNHDAMYWYRQDPGQGLRLIYYSQIVNDFQKGDIAEGYSVSREKKESFPLTVTSAQKNPTAFYLCASSGGGREQFFGPGTRLTVL.